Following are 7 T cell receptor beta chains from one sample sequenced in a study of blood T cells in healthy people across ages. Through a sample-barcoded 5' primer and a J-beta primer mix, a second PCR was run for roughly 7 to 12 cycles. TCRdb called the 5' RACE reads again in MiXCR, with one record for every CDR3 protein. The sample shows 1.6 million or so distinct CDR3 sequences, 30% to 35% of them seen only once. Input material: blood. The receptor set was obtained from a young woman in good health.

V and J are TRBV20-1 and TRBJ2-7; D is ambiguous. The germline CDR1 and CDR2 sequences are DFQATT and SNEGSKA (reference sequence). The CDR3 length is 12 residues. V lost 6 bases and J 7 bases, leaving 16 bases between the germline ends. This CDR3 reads CSACDIVGEQYF. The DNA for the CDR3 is TGCAGTGCGTGTGACATCGTTGGGGAGCAGTACTTC.

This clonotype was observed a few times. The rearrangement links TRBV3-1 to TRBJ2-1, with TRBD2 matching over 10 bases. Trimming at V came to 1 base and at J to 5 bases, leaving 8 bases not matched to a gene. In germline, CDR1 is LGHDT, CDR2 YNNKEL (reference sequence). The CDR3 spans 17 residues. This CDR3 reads CASSQGLAGDPNNEQFF. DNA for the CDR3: TGTGCCAGCAGCCAAGGGCTAGCGGGGGATCCTAACAATGAGCAGTTCTTC.

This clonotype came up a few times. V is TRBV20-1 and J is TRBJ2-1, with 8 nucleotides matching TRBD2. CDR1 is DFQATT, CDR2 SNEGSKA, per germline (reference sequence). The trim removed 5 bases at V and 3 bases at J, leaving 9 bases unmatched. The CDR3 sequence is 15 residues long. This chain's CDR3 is CSALPTSGDYNEQFF. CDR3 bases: TGCAGTGCTCTTCCAACTAGCGGAGACTACAATGAGCAGTTCTTC.

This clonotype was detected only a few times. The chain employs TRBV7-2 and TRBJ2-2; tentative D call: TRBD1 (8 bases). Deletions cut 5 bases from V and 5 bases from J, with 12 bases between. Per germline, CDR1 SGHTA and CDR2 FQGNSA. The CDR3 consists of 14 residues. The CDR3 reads CASSVQGGTGELFF. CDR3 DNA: TGTGCCAGCAGCGTACAGGGGGGGACCGGGGAGCTGTTTTTT.

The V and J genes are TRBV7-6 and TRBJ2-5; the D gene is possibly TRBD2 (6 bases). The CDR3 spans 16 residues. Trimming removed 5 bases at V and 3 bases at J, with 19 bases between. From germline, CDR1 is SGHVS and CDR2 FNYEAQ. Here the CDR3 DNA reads TGTGCCAGCAGCACCCAGAGGCGGGGATTAGAAGAGACCCAGTACTTC. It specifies CASSTQRRGLEETQYF.

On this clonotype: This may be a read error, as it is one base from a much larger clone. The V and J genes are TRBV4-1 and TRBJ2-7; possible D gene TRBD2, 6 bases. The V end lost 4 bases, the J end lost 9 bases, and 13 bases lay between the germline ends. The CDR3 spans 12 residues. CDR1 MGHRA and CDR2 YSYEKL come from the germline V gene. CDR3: CASSPRGNGQYF. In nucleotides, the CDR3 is TGCGCCAGCAGCCCCCGCGGGAACGGGCAGTACTTC.

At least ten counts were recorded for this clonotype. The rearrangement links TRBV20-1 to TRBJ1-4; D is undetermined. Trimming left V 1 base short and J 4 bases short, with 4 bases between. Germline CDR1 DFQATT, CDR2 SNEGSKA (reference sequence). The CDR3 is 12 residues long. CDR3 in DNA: TGCAGTGCTAGAGCCCTTAATGAAAAACTGTTTTTT. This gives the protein CSARALNEKLFF.